The TCR beta chain described here comes from a study of blood T cell repertoires in COVID-19. Overall study: Some COVID-19 samples were acute and others convalescent; all came from the United States, Italy and Spain. The cDNA or gDNA used as material had been derived from T cells, B-cell-depleted T cells, or PBMCs.

CDR3 length equals 16 residues. Germline V gene data show CDR1 as MNHNY and CDR2 as SVGAGI (reference sequence). Unmatched junction bases numbered 5, after V lost 2 bases and J lost 3 bases. In the original workflow: Quantification of nucleated cells was approximated via reference gene primer amplification. Profiled with immunoSEQ multiplex PCR; TCRdb holds only in-frame clones, not every one. Clone size and V and J calls were adopted from that table, with D and trimming inferred from the DNA. Of over 300,000 clones in the sample, around 89% are singletons; the top ten hold 6.5%. The chain uses TRBV6-6 and TRBJ2-3; TRBD2 matches 10 bases. The sequence came from a man aged 18 to 30 with active or convalescent COVID-19. The sample was peripheral blood. For the CDR3, the DNA is TGTGCCAGCAGTTACCCGGCTAGCGGGGGAACAGATACGCAGTATTTT. It translates to CASSYPASGGTDTQYF.